This is a list of T cell receptor beta chains from one sample in a study of T cell responses to AZD1222 COVID-19 vaccine. Using immunoSEQ multiplex PCR, the repertoire was profiled, and TCRdb retains in-frame clones only, with some absent. The data show 90,000 to 130,000 clones, about 87% seen once. The sequencing used peripheral blood, collected 28 days after the second AZD1222 dose. The receptors come from an adult who received the AZD1222 COVID-19 vaccine. Both conserved end residues are part of each CDR3.

TRBJ1-2,TRBV5-1,CASSSDRGPHTF
TRBJ2-2,TRBV11-2,CASNVEVKAGELFF
TRBJ2-3,TRBV5-1,CASSTTGGITDTQYF
TRBJ1-4,TRBV18,CASSPRKQKNEKLFF
TRBJ2-5,TRBV7-9,CASSLVSGGAETQYF
TRBJ1-3,TRBV15,CATSRDPGQGIGNTIYF
TRBJ2-1,TRBV2,CASHREASFFNEQFF
TRBJ1-1,TRBV7-9,CASSLDGRGAEAFF
TRBJ1-1,TRBV11-3,CASSLGLNTEAFF
TRBJ1-5,TRBV10-1,CASSDHTNERDNQPQHF
TRBJ1-4,TRBV5-1,CASTLSGSQREKLFF
TRBJ1-2,TRBV12-5,CASGLGTGRFQNYGYTF
TRBJ2-1,TRBV18,CASSPLQASSYNEQFF
TRBJ1-2,TRBV7-2,CASSLGVVGRGYTF
TRBJ2-3,TRBV10-3,CASGDDRDTQYF
TRBJ1-1,TRBV7-6,CASSLVPGTRSSEAFF
TRBJ1-3,TRBV6-5,CASSQPPGNTIYF
TRBJ2-2,TRBV10-3,CAITPDRYTGELFF
TRBJ2-7,TRBV6-2/TRBV6-3,CASSYGDREQYF
TRBJ2-1,TRBV6-5,CASSYSRDSTGQFF
TRBJ2-3,TRBV19,CATRGVTSTDTQYF
TRBJ1-1,TRBV7-9,CASSFSELNTEAFF
TRBJ2-1,TRBV7-9,CASSFPDRTVYNEQFF
TRBJ2-7,TRBV7-2,CASSSPFGSANYEQYF
TRBJ1-1,TRBV27,CASSLTPGRNTEAFF
TRBJ2-7,TRBV14,CASSQVYRVSEQYF
TRBJ1-1,TRBV25-1,CASSESRTEWGTEAFF
TRBJ2-3,TRBV27,CASSHRVPDTQYF
TRBJ2-1,TRBV30,CAWKQPGRSRNEQFF
TRBJ2-7,TRBV6-5,CASRRMLYEQYF
TRBJ2-7,TRBV10-3,CAISDTGTGIYEQYF
TRBJ2-5,TRBV5-6,CASSLRNMETQYF
TRBJ1-2,TRBV29-1,CSVTLGVNYGYTF
TRBJ1-2,TRBV19,CASSTQGANYGYTF
TRBJ2-5,TRBV27,CAAGSYETQYF
TRBJ1-2,TRBV21-1,CASSKGPRTGPEGIYGYTF
TRBJ2-1,TRBV3-1/TRBV3-2,CASIDSGRPYNEQFF
TRBJ2-2,TRBV10-3,CAISVRTSGELFF
TRBJ1-2,TRBV3-1/TRBV3-2,CASTPYPTSRYGYTF
TRBJ1-3,TRBV2,CDSNGEDTIYF
TRBJ2-1,TRBV28,CASRIRGGTYNEQFF
TRBJ2-7,TRBV19,CASSMRGSSYEQYF
TRBJ2-5,TRBV7-9,CASSLGEGGANQETQYF
TRBJ1-1,TRBV12-3/TRBV12-4,CASSEETGFEAFF
TRBJ2-1,TRBV10-2,CASSDGPGSYNEQFF
TRBJ2-3,TRBV6-4,CASSSSREDTQYF
TRBJ1-2,TRBV6-5,CASRVDGNYGYTF
TRBJ1-6,TRBV7-9,CASSLGQGDYNSPLHF
TRBJ2-1,TRBV5-8,CASSSAVGGYMYNEQFF
TRBJ2-1,TRBV30,CASDRVQNNEQFF
TRBJ1-6,TRBV10-3,CAIGTQGALNNSPLHF
TRBJ1-1,TRBV4-1,CASSQGQVTEAFF
TRBJ2-7,TRBV27,CASSLSGQGVPYEQYF